These 30 T cell receptor beta chains were all obtained from the same sample, sequenced in a study of T cell responses to AZD1222 COVID-19 vaccine. This table comes from immunoSEQ multiplex PCR, and its TCRdb copy is limited to in-frame clones, with some not included. The sample gives 100,000 to 150,000 clones, 85% to 90% of which show up once; 3.5% to 4.5% is in the top ten. The sequencing here drew on peripheral blood, taken on day 0 of AZD1222 vaccination. These receptor sequences come from an adult in good health.

The count of this clone is one. The chain joins TRBV6-5 to TRBJ2-2, with 10 positions matching TRBD1. Germline CDR1 and CDR2: MNHEY and SVGAGI. The CDR3 sequence is 15 residues long. With 6 bases clipped from V and 5 bases from J, the junction kept 6 bases outside the gene matches. The chain's CDR3 is CASRRQGAVTGELFF. The CDR3 DNA follows: TGTGCCAGCAGGCGACAGGGGGCAGTTACCGGGGAGCTGTTTTTT.

V and J are TRBV3-1 (or the pseudogene TRBV3-2) and TRBJ1-2; 7 bases line up with TRBD1. V trimming: 0 bases; J trimming: 1 base; junction bases outside the gene matches: 5. This CDR3 contains 16 residues. In germline, CDR1 is LGHDT, CDR2 YNNKEL (reference sequence). The CDR3 DNA sequence: TGTGCCAGCAGCCAAGATGCGGCAGGGGGTAACTATGGCTACACCTTC. Translated, it gives CASSQDAAGGNYGYTF.

The V gene is TRBV7-9, the J gene TRBJ1-2; no clear D gene. The CDR3 is 14 amino acids. Germline CDR1 and CDR2: SEHNR and FQNEAQ (reference sequence). The germline V and J ends were trimmed by 5 bases and 0 bases, with 10 bases remaining between them. The CDR3 DNA reads as TGTGCCAGCAGCCCAAAGCCAGCTAACTATGGCTACACCTTC. This sequence encodes CASSPKPANYGYTF.

The chain employs TRBV6-4 and TRBJ1-6; 8 bases map to TRBD1. Germline V gene data show CDR1 as MRHNA and CDR2 as SNTAGT. The V and J ends lost 5 bases and 10 bases, in that order; junction bases with no gene match: 10. CDR3 length: 15 amino acids. In DNA, the CDR3 is TGTGCCAGCAGTAAGATAGGACAGGGCGACTCACCCCTCCACTTT. Protein: CASSKIGQGDSPLHF.

The chain is built from TRBV18 and TRBJ1-1; D call uncertain. V lost 2 bases, J lost 2 bases, and 9 bases lay in between. Per germline, CDR1 KGHSH and CDR2 LQKENI. The CDR3 is 14 residues long. CDR3 amino acids: CASSPVSGNTEAFF. The CDR3 region has the DNA TGTGCCAGCTCACCAGTATCAGGAAACACTGAAGCTTTCTTT.

This clone appeared once. This chain connects TRBV7-2 to TRBJ1-1, with TRBD1 matching over 11 bases. The CDR3 runs 15 residues. Trimming took 5 bases from V and 4 from J; bases not matched to a gene: 6. Looked up from germline, CDR1 is SGHTA and CDR2 is FQGNSA. The CDR3 DNA reads TGTGCCAGCAGCCCCGGGACAGGGGGTCGCACTGAAGCTTTCTTT. Translation gives CASSPGTGGRTEAFF.

This chain uses TRBV3-1 (or the pseudogene TRBV3-2) with TRBJ2-2, with no clear D. This CDR3 is built from 14 residues. V was shortened by 4 bases and J by 6 bases, with 12 bases between the two germline ends. Germline CDR1 reads LGHDT; CDR2 reads YNNKEL (reference sequence). CDR3 loop: CASSLSARPGELFF. As DNA, the CDR3 is TGTGCCAGCAGCCTATCAGCGAGGCCCGGGGAGCTGTTTTTT.

The CDR3 spells CASSASGGPFYNEQFF. CDR3 in DNA: TGTGCCAGCAGCGCTAGCGGGGGGCCCTTCTACAATGAGCAGTTCTTC. V usage is TRBV6-2 or TRBV6-3 and J usage is TRBJ2-1, with 11 bases aligning to TRBD2. The CDR3 runs to 16 residues. V shed 6 bases, J shed 3 bases, and the junction held 7 bases outside the gene matches. CDR1 and CDR2 from the germline V gene are MNHEY and SVGEGT.

The chain is built from TRBV6-2 or TRBV6-3 and TRBJ2-3; TRBD2 matches 10 bases. Germline lookup yields CDR1 MNHEY and CDR2 SVGEGT. The V and J ends lost 0 bases and 0 bases, in that order; junction bases with no gene match: 9. This CDR3 comprises 19 residues. The CDR3 nucleotides are TGTGCCAGCAGTTACTCGAAGGTAGCGGGGGGAACTAGCACAGATACGCAGTATTTT. Its translation is CASSYSKVAGGTSTDTQYF.

The rearrangement joins TRBV3-1 (or the pseudogene TRBV3-2) to TRBJ1-2; D is undetermined. This CDR3 has 13 amino acids. CDR1 is LGHDT, CDR2 YNNKEL, per germline (reference sequence). Deletions cut 5 bases from V and 4 bases from J, with 11 bases between. The CDR3 spells CASSDRASYGYTF. CDR3 sequence (DNA): TGTGCCAGCAGCGACCGGGCCTCCTATGGCTACACCTTC.

This chain uses TRBV7-2 with TRBJ2-1; TRBD2 matches at 7 bases. The V and J ends lost 0 bases and 3 bases, in that order; junction bases with no gene match: 5. CDR1 is SGHTA and CDR2 is FQGNSA in the germline V gene. There are 16 residues in the CDR3. In DNA, the CDR3 is TGTGCCAGCAGCTTAGCCCCTGCGGGAGTCTACAATGAGCAGTTCTTC. Its protein is CASSLAPAGVYNEQFF.

This sequence joins TRBV24-1 and TRBJ2-5; tentatively, D is TRBD2 (6 bases). The germline CDR1 and CDR2 sequences are KGHDR and SFDVKD. The CDR3 is 16 amino acids. The V end lost 1 base, the J end lost 1 base, and 12 bases lay between the germline ends. The CDR3 nucleotides are TGTGCCACCAGTGATTTTGACAGACTAGGCCAAGAGACCCAGTACTTC. This sequence encodes CATSDFDRLGQETQYF.

This rearrangement joins TRBV10-3 to TRBJ1-5; a weak D match, TRBD1 (5 bases). Germline V gene data show CDR1 as ENHRY and CDR2 as SYGVKD. The CDR3 sequence is 14 residues long. Trimming removed 5 bases from V and 2 bases from J, with 10 bases in between. Here the CDR3 reads CAISSQGGNQPQHF. The DNA for the CDR3 is TGTGCCATCAGTTCCCAGGGCGGCAATCAGCCCCAGCATTTT.

V usage is TRBV21-1 and J usage is TRBJ1-4; TRBD1 reflects the table's D call only, with no check against the DNA. TRBV21-1 is a recognized pseudogene. The CDR3 extends over 15 amino acids. CDR3 sequence: CASSTEWGVGEKLFF. CDR3 nucleotide sequence: TGTGCCAGCAGCACCGAATGGGGCGTCGGTGAAAAACTGTTTTTT.

This chain joins TRBV29-1 and TRBJ2-7; D might be TRBD1 (6 bases). In germline, CDR1 is SQVTM, CDR2 ANQGSEA. This CDR3 is 12 amino acids long. Deletions cut 7 bases from V and 2 bases from J, with 12 bases between. Written as DNA, the CDR3 is TGCAGCGCCGAGGGACAAACCTACGAGCAGTACTTC. Protein: CSAEGQTYEQYF.

This clone was found once. J is TRBJ2-1 and V is TRBV28; D ambiguous. CDR3 length: 12 amino acids. The germline gives CDR1 MDHEN, CDR2 SYDVKM. Trimming took 4 bases from V and 8 from J, leaving 9 bases between them. CDR3 DNA: TGTGCCAGCAGTTCTAATTGGGATGAGCAGTTCTTC. Translation gives CASSSNWDEQFF.

The chain links TRBV11-2 to TRBJ2-7, with D possibly called TRBD1 or TRBD2 (6 bases each). The CDR3 spans 14 residues. Trimming pared 5 bases from V and 6 bases from J, leaving 17 bases between. The germline gives CDR1 SGHAT, CDR2 FQNNGV. The DNA for the CDR3 is TGTGCCAGCAGCATCACGGGGGCGGGAACCGAGCAGTACTTC. Translated: CASSITGAGTEQYF.

This rearrangement joins TRBV5-5 to TRBJ2-1; D may match TRBD1 or TRBD2 (5 bases each). Germline values: CDR1 SGHKS, CDR2 YYEKEE (reference sequence). This CDR3 is built from 15 residues. V lost 4 bases and J 4 bases, leaving 15 bases between the germline ends. CDR3 residues: CASSPLAGRYNEQFF. In nucleotides, the CDR3 is TGTGCCAGCAGCCCCCTAGCAGGGCGATACAATGAGCAGTTCTTC.

The count of this clone is one. J is TRBJ1-3 and V is TRBV3-1 (or the pseudogene TRBV3-2), with 7 positions matching TRBD1. The CDR3 is made up of 13 amino acids. The germline gives CDR1 LGHDT, CDR2 YNNKEL (reference sequence). After removal of 5 bases from V and 7 bases from J, the junction contained 5 bases not matched to a gene. CDR3 amino acids: CASSETGRNTIYF. The CDR3, as DNA: TGTGCCAGCAGCGAGACAGGGCGGAACACCATATATTTT.

The chain is built from TRBV27 and TRBJ2-7; D call uncertain. V was cut by 7 bases and J by 5 bases, with 9 bases left in between. From germline, CDR1 is MNHEY and CDR2 SMNVEV (reference sequence). The CDR3 totals 11 residues. CDR3 sequence (DNA): TGTGCCAGCACCAAGGGTGACGAGCAGTACTTC. It specifies CASTKGDEQYF.

Details on this clone: At the DNA level, this CDR3 is encoded by other sequences in the same sample as well. The chain has TRBV9 and TRBJ2-1; 7 bases are shared with TRBD2. CDR1 and CDR2 from the germline V gene are SGDLS and YYNGEE. The CDR3 runs to 15 residues. Losses at the gene ends were 0 bases for V and 4 bases for J; bases not matched to a gene: 4. The CDR3 coding sequence is TGTGCCAGCAGCGTAGTTGGTAGCGGGTACAATGAGCAGTTCTTC. This sequence encodes CASSVVGSGYNEQFF.

The chain joins TRBV6-5 to TRBJ2-7, with TRBD1 matching 10 bases. CDR1 and CDR2 from the germline V gene are MNHEY and SVGAGI. The CDR3 is made up of 15 amino acids. Losses at the gene ends were 4 bases for V and 7 bases for J; bases not matched to a gene: 10. The CDR3 here is CASSSPTGQGSEQYF. The CDR3 DNA follows: TGTGCCAGCAGTTCGCCGACGGGACAGGGGAGTGAGCAGTACTTC.

V usage is TRBV2 and J usage is TRBJ1-6; D gene uncertain. The germline gives CDR1 SNHLY, CDR2 FYNNEI. V lost 2 bases and J lost 8, with 7 bases in between. The CDR3 contains 13 residues. Here the CDR3 DNA reads TGTGCCAGCAGTGAAAATCGCGATTCACCCCTCCACTTT. Protein sequence: CASSENRDSPLHF.

The chain uses TRBV3-1 (or the pseudogene TRBV3-2) and TRBJ2-2, with 11 bases that match TRBD2. CDR3 length: 16 residues. The germline V gene has CDR1 LGHDT and CDR2 YNNKEL (reference sequence). With V trimmed by 4 bases and J by 9 bases, 10 bases remained unmatched. The DNA for the CDR3 is TGTGCCAGCAGCCCGCCTATAGCGGGGGGGCCGCGGGAGCTGTTTTTT. Translated: CASSPPIAGGPRELFF.

V is TRBV18 and J is TRBJ1-2; 11 bases agree with TRBD1. Trimming took 5 bases from V and 8 from J; bases not matched to a gene: 10. Per germline, CDR1 KGHSH and CDR2 LQKENI. The CDR3 length is 15 residues. As DNA, the CDR3 is TGTGCCAGCTCATTCGGACAGGGGGCGCAGGGCGGCTACACCTTC. Protein sequence: CASSFGQGAQGGYTF.

The chain carries TRBV19 and TRBJ2-7; 7 positions match TRBD2. V gave up 8 bases and J gave up 4 bases; unmatched junction bases: 14. CDR1 LNHDA and CDR2 SQIVND come from the germline V gene (reference sequence). The CDR3 consists of 15 residues. CDR3 region: CASAPSWGGKYEQYF. The CDR3, as DNA: TGTGCCAGTGCCCCCAGTTGGGGGGGAAAATACGAGCAGTACTTC. The complete variable domain, with remaining parts taken from reference TRBV19 and TRBJ2-7, reads DGGITQSPKYLFRKEGQNVTLSCEQNLNHDAMYWYRQDPGQGLRLIYYSQIVNDFQKGDIAEGYSVSREKKESFPLTVTSAQKNPTAFYLCASAPSWGGKYEQYFGPGTRLTVT.

This chain uses TRBV19 with TRBJ1-2; TRBD1 is a possible D gene (5 bases). The germline V and J ends were trimmed by 4 bases and 7 bases, with 13 bases remaining between them. The CDR3 is 13 residues long. Germline V gene data show CDR1 as LNHDA and CDR2 as SQIVND (reference sequence). In DNA, the CDR3 is TGTGCCAGTAGTACCGGGACCAAAGGTGGCTACACCTTC. Translation gives CASSTGTKGGYTF.

The rearrangement uses TRBV5-1 and TRBJ2-7; 7 positions agree with TRBD1. With 4 bases clipped from V and 3 bases from J, the junction kept 10 bases outside the gene matches. From germline, CDR1 is SGHRS and CDR2 YFSETQ. The CDR3 covers 15 residues. The CDR3 sequence is CASSPRQGNNYEQYF. The CDR3 coding sequence is TGCGCCAGCAGCCCCAGACAGGGTAATAACTACGAGCAGTACTTC.

This chain links TRBV11-2 with TRBJ1-3; D is undetermined. The CDR3 contains 14 residues. Deletions cut 1 base from V and 4 bases from J, with 8 bases between. The V gene's germline CDR1 is SGHAT and CDR2 FQNNGV. The CDR3 protein is CASSLVSVGNTIYF. CDR3 DNA: TGTGCCAGCAGCTTAGTGTCAGTCGGAAACACCATATATTTT.

This chain joins TRBV11-2 and TRBJ2-1; D not certain. Germline CDR1 reads SGHAT; CDR2 reads FQNNGV. Trimming stripped 1 base from V and 5 bases from J, with 18 bases between. This CDR3 is 17 amino acids long. The CDR3 bases are TGTGCCAGCAGCTTAGGCGGTTTTGGCGTACGTAACAATGAGCAGTTCTTC. Translation gives CASSLGGFGVRNNEQFF. Supplemented by reference TRBV11-2 and TRBJ2-1, the full variable domain reads EAGVAQSPRYKIIEKRQSVAFWCNPISGHATLYWYQQILGQGPKLLIQFQNNGVVDDSQLPKDRFSAERLKGVDSTLKIQPAKLEDSAVYLCASSLGGFGVRNNEQFFGPGTRLTVL.